These 20 T cell receptor beta chains share one sample of origin, sequenced in a study of regulatory T cells in long-lasting Graves disease. CDR3-region Arm-PCR and iRepertoire HTBI primers produced the TCR beta libraries. TCRdb used MiXCR to reprocess the multiplex PCR reads, holding one entry per CDR3 protein. The sample has hundreds of thousands of distinct CDR3 sequences; about 22% are singletons. This sample's time point: persistent/refractory GD, antithyroid drugs over 5 years with positive TRAb. The TCR library was made from RNA that had been extracted from PBMCs in TRIzol. Sequenced material: peripheral blood mononuclear cells (PBMCs), taken when the disease was refractory, from a patient treated with antithyroid drugs. These receptors all come from a female donor with Graves disease.

This clonotype was seen repeatedly, ten times or more. J is TRBJ2-3 and V is TRBV2, with D perhaps TRBD2 (6 bases). Trimming left V 5 bases short and J 6 bases short, with 21 bases between. This CDR3 region has 16 residues. Germline lookup yields CDR1 SNHLY and CDR2 FYNNEI. CDR3 sequence reads: CASSPIAEGSLDTQYF. CDR3 sequence (DNA): TGTGCCAGCAGTCCCATAGCGGAGGGGTCGCTCGATACGCAGTATTTT.

This clonotype was counted between two and nine times. This sequence joins TRBV18 and TRBJ1-2, with unresolved D. V gave up 3 bases and J gave up 6 bases, with 11 bases separating them. The length of the CDR3 is 13 residues. In germline, CDR1 is KGHSH, CDR2 LQKENI. The CDR3 sequence is CASSPAGMDGYTF. CDR3 DNA sequence: TGTGCCAGCTCACCGGCGGGGATGGATGGCTACACCTTC.

This clonotype was recorded many times. The gene calls are TRBV7-2 and TRBJ2-5, with D perhaps TRBD2 (6 bases). Trimming stripped 4 bases from V and 0 bases from J, with 15 bases between. The CDR3 loop spans 16 amino acids. From germline, CDR1 is SGHTA and CDR2 FQGNSA. DNA of the CDR3: TGTGCCAGCAGCTCTGTGGGAGGAGGGAACCAAGAGACCCAGTACTTC. Protein sequence: CASSSVGGGNQETQYF.

This clonotype was recorded at least ten times. The V call is TRBV6-2 or TRBV6-3, the J call TRBJ2-1; perhaps TRBD2 as D (5 bases). The V end lost 0 bases, the J end lost 0 bases, and 12 bases lay between the germline ends. The CDR3 runs to 17 residues. Germline V CDR1 and CDR2: MNHEY, SVGEGT. CDR3 nucleotides: TGTGCCAGCAGTTACTCGATTGGGGAGAGCTCCTACAATGAGCAGTTCTTC. Translating gives CASSYSIGESSYNEQFF.

As concerns this clonotype: The germline gene is not matched at one end of the junction; a read error may be the cause. V usage is TRBV7-7 and J usage is TRBJ1-1; 7 nucleotides align to TRBD1. This CDR3 contains 17 residues. Germline loops: CDR1 SSHAT, CDR2 FNYEAQ (reference sequence). The CDR3: CASSYDRGRTKNTEAFF. CDR3 DNA: TGTGCTAGCAGCTATGATAGGGGGCGGACTAAGAACACTGAAGCTTTCTTT.

This clonotype was picked up a small number of times. J is TRBJ1-6 and V is TRBV9; D is ambiguous. The CDR3 covers 15 residues. The ends were cut back, 4 bases at V and 2 bases at J, with 10 bases in the middle. CDR1 and CDR2 (germline): SGDLS, YYNGEE. Written as DNA, the CDR3 is TGTGCCAGCAGCAGCCGGGCCACCTATAATTCACCCCTCCACTTT. This translates into CASSSRATYNSPLHF.

Notes on this clonotype: A clone one base away is much larger, so this may be a read error. Since the CDR3 does not end with the conserved phenylalanine or tryptophan, this likely comes from a read error. The chain is built from TRBV27 and TRBJ1-2, with D unresolved. The CDR3 extends over 10 amino acids. Trimming took off 11 bases at V and 8 bases at J, with 12 bases between the two ends. The germline CDR1 and CDR2 sequences are MNHEY and SMNVEV (reference sequence). The CDR3 nucleotides are TGTGCCGCCAAGGGAGGAGGCTACACCCTC. Translated, it gives CAAKGGGYTL.

This chain links TRBV6-2 or TRBV6-3 with TRBJ2-2; the D gene is possibly TRBD1 (5 bases). V was trimmed by 10 bases and J by 6 bases, leaving 15 bases between them. Germline-derived CDR1 and CDR2 are MNHEY and SVGEGT. The CDR3 is 13 residues long. The CDR3 DNA follows: TGTGCCACCCCGGCCATAGGGGCCGGGGAGCTGTTTTTT. Residues: CATPAIGAGELFF.

This clonotype was observed a few times. The gene calls are TRBV15 and TRBJ2-7, with TRBD2 as a possible D gene (6 bases). The CDR3 sequence is 16 residues long. CDR1 is LNHNV and CDR2 is YYDKDF in the germline V gene (reference sequence). V was trimmed by 0 bases and J by 0 bases, leaving 12 bases between them. The CDR3 sequence is CATSRDLAISSYEQYF. The CDR3 DNA reads as TGTGCCACCAGCAGAGATCTAGCGATAAGCTCCTACGAGCAGTACTTC.

This clonotype was seen ten or more times. This sequence joins TRBV12-3 or TRBV12-4 and TRBJ2-7; weak D call: TRBD2 (5 bases). The CDR3 runs to 14 residues. The ends were cut back, 3 bases at V and 1 base at J, with 10 bases in the middle. In DNA form, the CDR3 reads TGTGCCAGCAGTTTTGAAGAGGGATCCTACGAGCAGTACTTC. It codes for CASSFEEGSYEQYF.

This clonotype appeared a few times. The chain recombines TRBV20-1 with TRBJ1-5; D is unresolved. Between the trimmed V and J ends, which lost 3 bases and 7 bases, there was a span of 10 bases. The CDR3 spans 12 residues. Germline V gives CDR1 DFQATT, CDR2 SNEGSKA (reference sequence). CDR3 region: CSASAAGQPQHF. CDR3 nucleotide sequence: TGCAGTGCTAGTGCGGCGGGGCAGCCCCAGCATTTT.

This clonotype was detected only a few times. The rearrangement joins TRBV6-1 to TRBJ1-4, with 7 bases aligning to TRBD1. The CDR3 consists of 15 residues. The ends lost 7 bases at V and 6 bases at J; junction bases unmatched: 11. Per germline, CDR1 MNHNS and CDR2 SASEGT. The CDR3 here is CASTSRQGGDEKLFF. CDR3 sequence (DNA): TGTGCCAGCACCTCCAGACAGGGAGGAGATGAAAAACTGTTTTTT.

The chain joins TRBV12-3 or TRBV12-4 to TRBJ2-3; weak D call: TRBD1 (6 bases). V lost 7 bases, J lost 1 base, and 15 bases lay in between. This CDR3 comprises 15 residues. CDR3 loop: CASKWIGGGTDTQYF. In nucleotides, the CDR3 is TGTGCCAGCAAGTGGATAGGGGGAGGCACAGATACGCAGTATTTT.

Remarks on this clonotype: A much larger clonotype is one base distant, so this may be a read error. V is TRBV10-3 and J is TRBJ1-6; no definite D call. The length of the CDR3 is 21 residues. V was clipped by 4 bases and J by 1 base, with 26 bases between them. Germline CDR1 and CDR2: ENHRY and SYGVKD. The CDR3 spells CAISGSYHPGESVSYNSPLHF. Written as DNA, the CDR3 is TGTGCCATCAGTGGCTCTTACCACCCCGGGGAGTCAGTGTCCTATAATTCACCCCTCCACTTT.

Concerning this clonotype: A much larger clonotype is one base distant, so this may be a read error. The chain carries TRBV20-1 and TRBJ2-7; D is undetermined. This CDR3 region has 11 residues. Per the germline V gene, CDR1 is DFQATT and CDR2 is SNEGSKA (reference sequence). CDR3 sequence: CCASPDYEQYF. CDR3 bases: TGCTGTGCTAGTCCCGACTACGAGCAGTACTTC.

This clonotype was recorded at least ten times. The chain couples TRBV7-2 to TRBJ2-2; D gene ambiguous. The CDR3 loop spans 12 amino acids. Looked up from germline, CDR1 is SGHTA and CDR2 is FQGNSA. V dropped 3 bases and J dropped 6 bases, with 5 bases sitting between them. CDR3 amino acids: CASSFGPGELFF. CDR3 in DNA: TGTGCCAGCAGCTTTGGCCCCGGGGAGCTGTTTTTT.

The chain is built from TRBV6-5 and TRBJ2-3; 10 nucleotides agree with TRBD1. V lost 2 bases to trimming and J lost 5 bases; unmatched junction nucleotides: 4. CDR1 and CDR2 from the germline V gene are MNHEY and SVGAGI. This CDR3 is built from 15 residues. The CDR3 is CASSYRQGAGDTQYF. The CDR3, as DNA: TGTGCCAGCAGTTACAGACAGGGGGCGGGAGATACGCAGTATTTT.

The chain joins TRBV5-1 to TRBJ2-4; tentatively, D is TRBD1 or TRBD2 (6 bases each). V was shortened by 1 base and J by 12 bases, with 17 bases between the two germline ends. This CDR3 region has 14 residues. Germline V gives CDR1 SGHRS, CDR2 YFSETQ. DNA for the CDR3: TGCGCCAGCAGCTTGCCGGGGGCATTGACCACTCAGTACTTC. It is translated as CASSLPGALTTQYF.

Concerning this clonotype: A clone one base away is much larger, so this may be a read error. This sequence joins TRBV28 and TRBJ2-7; 11 bases are a match to TRBD2. Germline V CDR1 and CDR2: MDHEN, SYDVKM. The V segment lost 3 bases and the J segment 2 bases; nucleotides outside the gene matches: 12. The CDR3 is made up of 18 amino acids. CDR3 bases: TGTGCCAGCAGTTTCCACCCGGGACTAGCGGTTTGGACCTACGAGCAGTACTTC. This gives the protein CASSFHPGLAVWTYEQYF.

This clonotype was counted at least ten times. The chain has TRBV28 and TRBJ1-4; D possibly corresponds to TRBD1 (5 bases). Trimming cost V 8 bases and J 8 bases, with 18 bases left between them. This CDR3 has 14 residues. Germline-derived CDR1 and CDR2 are MDHEN and SYDVKM. The CDR3 DNA reads as TGTGCCAGCTCAGTTCCCCAGGGAGGAGAAAAACTGTTTTTT. Translated: CASSVPQGGEKLFF.